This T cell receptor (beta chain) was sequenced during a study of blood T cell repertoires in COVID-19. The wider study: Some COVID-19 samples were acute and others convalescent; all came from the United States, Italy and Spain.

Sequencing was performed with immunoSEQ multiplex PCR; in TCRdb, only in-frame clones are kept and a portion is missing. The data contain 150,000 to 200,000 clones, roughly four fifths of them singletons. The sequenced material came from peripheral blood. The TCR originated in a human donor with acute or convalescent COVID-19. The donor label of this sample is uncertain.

CDR3 loop: CASPLAGQNPSTEAFF. The CDR3 DNA follows: TGTGCCAGCCCCTTAGCGGGACAGAACCCTTCCACTGAAGCTTTCTTT. The chain employs TRBV7-9 and TRBJ1-1; 7 bases map to TRBD1. This CDR3 is 16 amino acids long. Germline V CDR1 and CDR2: SEHNR, FQNEAQ (reference sequence). The V segment lost 8 bases and the J segment 4 bases; nucleotides outside the gene matches: 16.